The entry that follows covers one T cell receptor (beta chain) sequence. This clone was found a few times. Its antigen remains unidentified. No much larger clonotype is one base removed from it; base qualities were not supplied. The CDR3 runs 16 amino acids, cysteine and phenylalanine included. Only CDR3 DNA is held: 48 bases, read in frame from base 1. V and J are trimmed by 6 bases and 1 base, and the gene matches miss 9 bases of the junction. The germline V gene specifies SNHLY as CDR1 and FYNNEI as CDR2. The source of the sample is a study of blood T cell repertoires in COVID-19 (dated by TCRdb to the early 2020s). Background for the entire study: Samples covering the acute and convalescent phases of COVID-19 were provided by collaborators in the United States, Italy and Spain. The prospective study material was composed of cDNA or gDNA derived from T cells, B-cell-depleted T cells, or PBMCs. Deeply sampled blood TCRbeta repertoires from subjects exposed to, actively infected with, or recovered from COVID-19 were included in the dataset. The repertoires were made available in a free public database intended to serve as a resource for research on the immune response to SARS-CoV-2. Samples came from the ongoing ImmuneRACE study (first 160 participants) plus 1,254 subjects from 6 global collaborators. Sample metadata almost always included a de-identified subject ID, COVID-19 status, age in years and sex. HLA class I and class II types, where available, came from metadata supplied by the sample provider rather than from assay-based typing.

Summary of the overall study and its limitations: The quantity of clinical and demographic metadata differed by source and by participant and was supplied without curation.

One collaborating source in Seattle enrolled patients while the patients were actively infected and followed the patients over time throughout the course of disease. The collaborating institutions used their own protocols to collect whole blood in K2EDTA tubes. For TCRbeta analysis, collaborators shipped samples in one of three forms: frozen whole blood, isolated PBMCs, or DNA extracted from either of those sample types. The immunoSEQ Assay, a bias-controlled multiplex PCR, was used to amplify TCRbeta CDR3 regions from genomic DNA. Per the source publication's procedure: Within the assay, amplification of reference gene primers was used to estimate how many nucleated cells each sample contained. To quantify the absolute abundance of each unique TCRbeta CDR3 rearrangement, sequence reads were collapsed and filtered. Productive Simpson clonality was computed per sample as the square root of Simpson's diversity index over productive rearrangements. The table was pulled from immuneACCESS by TCRdb, which kept in-frame rearrangements only. Such tables lose some clones; where checked, under half of the loss comes from unresolved V genes, and the rest has no known cause. V and J calls and clone size are given by that table; D and trimming were obtained from the DNA. Present in this sample are tens of thousands of clones, 80% to 90% of which were seen just once. The ten largest clones take up approximately 3.6% of the sample.

The sequence derives from a man between 40 and 49 years old with COVID-19, enrolled during active disease. The chain couples TRBV2 to TRBJ1-1; 9 middle bases align to TRBD1. What was sequenced was peripheral blood. The CDR3 protein is CASRDRGSSSNTEAFF. The nucleotide sequence is TGTGCCAGCAGGGACAGGGGTTCGTCGTCGAACACTGAAGCTTTCTTT.